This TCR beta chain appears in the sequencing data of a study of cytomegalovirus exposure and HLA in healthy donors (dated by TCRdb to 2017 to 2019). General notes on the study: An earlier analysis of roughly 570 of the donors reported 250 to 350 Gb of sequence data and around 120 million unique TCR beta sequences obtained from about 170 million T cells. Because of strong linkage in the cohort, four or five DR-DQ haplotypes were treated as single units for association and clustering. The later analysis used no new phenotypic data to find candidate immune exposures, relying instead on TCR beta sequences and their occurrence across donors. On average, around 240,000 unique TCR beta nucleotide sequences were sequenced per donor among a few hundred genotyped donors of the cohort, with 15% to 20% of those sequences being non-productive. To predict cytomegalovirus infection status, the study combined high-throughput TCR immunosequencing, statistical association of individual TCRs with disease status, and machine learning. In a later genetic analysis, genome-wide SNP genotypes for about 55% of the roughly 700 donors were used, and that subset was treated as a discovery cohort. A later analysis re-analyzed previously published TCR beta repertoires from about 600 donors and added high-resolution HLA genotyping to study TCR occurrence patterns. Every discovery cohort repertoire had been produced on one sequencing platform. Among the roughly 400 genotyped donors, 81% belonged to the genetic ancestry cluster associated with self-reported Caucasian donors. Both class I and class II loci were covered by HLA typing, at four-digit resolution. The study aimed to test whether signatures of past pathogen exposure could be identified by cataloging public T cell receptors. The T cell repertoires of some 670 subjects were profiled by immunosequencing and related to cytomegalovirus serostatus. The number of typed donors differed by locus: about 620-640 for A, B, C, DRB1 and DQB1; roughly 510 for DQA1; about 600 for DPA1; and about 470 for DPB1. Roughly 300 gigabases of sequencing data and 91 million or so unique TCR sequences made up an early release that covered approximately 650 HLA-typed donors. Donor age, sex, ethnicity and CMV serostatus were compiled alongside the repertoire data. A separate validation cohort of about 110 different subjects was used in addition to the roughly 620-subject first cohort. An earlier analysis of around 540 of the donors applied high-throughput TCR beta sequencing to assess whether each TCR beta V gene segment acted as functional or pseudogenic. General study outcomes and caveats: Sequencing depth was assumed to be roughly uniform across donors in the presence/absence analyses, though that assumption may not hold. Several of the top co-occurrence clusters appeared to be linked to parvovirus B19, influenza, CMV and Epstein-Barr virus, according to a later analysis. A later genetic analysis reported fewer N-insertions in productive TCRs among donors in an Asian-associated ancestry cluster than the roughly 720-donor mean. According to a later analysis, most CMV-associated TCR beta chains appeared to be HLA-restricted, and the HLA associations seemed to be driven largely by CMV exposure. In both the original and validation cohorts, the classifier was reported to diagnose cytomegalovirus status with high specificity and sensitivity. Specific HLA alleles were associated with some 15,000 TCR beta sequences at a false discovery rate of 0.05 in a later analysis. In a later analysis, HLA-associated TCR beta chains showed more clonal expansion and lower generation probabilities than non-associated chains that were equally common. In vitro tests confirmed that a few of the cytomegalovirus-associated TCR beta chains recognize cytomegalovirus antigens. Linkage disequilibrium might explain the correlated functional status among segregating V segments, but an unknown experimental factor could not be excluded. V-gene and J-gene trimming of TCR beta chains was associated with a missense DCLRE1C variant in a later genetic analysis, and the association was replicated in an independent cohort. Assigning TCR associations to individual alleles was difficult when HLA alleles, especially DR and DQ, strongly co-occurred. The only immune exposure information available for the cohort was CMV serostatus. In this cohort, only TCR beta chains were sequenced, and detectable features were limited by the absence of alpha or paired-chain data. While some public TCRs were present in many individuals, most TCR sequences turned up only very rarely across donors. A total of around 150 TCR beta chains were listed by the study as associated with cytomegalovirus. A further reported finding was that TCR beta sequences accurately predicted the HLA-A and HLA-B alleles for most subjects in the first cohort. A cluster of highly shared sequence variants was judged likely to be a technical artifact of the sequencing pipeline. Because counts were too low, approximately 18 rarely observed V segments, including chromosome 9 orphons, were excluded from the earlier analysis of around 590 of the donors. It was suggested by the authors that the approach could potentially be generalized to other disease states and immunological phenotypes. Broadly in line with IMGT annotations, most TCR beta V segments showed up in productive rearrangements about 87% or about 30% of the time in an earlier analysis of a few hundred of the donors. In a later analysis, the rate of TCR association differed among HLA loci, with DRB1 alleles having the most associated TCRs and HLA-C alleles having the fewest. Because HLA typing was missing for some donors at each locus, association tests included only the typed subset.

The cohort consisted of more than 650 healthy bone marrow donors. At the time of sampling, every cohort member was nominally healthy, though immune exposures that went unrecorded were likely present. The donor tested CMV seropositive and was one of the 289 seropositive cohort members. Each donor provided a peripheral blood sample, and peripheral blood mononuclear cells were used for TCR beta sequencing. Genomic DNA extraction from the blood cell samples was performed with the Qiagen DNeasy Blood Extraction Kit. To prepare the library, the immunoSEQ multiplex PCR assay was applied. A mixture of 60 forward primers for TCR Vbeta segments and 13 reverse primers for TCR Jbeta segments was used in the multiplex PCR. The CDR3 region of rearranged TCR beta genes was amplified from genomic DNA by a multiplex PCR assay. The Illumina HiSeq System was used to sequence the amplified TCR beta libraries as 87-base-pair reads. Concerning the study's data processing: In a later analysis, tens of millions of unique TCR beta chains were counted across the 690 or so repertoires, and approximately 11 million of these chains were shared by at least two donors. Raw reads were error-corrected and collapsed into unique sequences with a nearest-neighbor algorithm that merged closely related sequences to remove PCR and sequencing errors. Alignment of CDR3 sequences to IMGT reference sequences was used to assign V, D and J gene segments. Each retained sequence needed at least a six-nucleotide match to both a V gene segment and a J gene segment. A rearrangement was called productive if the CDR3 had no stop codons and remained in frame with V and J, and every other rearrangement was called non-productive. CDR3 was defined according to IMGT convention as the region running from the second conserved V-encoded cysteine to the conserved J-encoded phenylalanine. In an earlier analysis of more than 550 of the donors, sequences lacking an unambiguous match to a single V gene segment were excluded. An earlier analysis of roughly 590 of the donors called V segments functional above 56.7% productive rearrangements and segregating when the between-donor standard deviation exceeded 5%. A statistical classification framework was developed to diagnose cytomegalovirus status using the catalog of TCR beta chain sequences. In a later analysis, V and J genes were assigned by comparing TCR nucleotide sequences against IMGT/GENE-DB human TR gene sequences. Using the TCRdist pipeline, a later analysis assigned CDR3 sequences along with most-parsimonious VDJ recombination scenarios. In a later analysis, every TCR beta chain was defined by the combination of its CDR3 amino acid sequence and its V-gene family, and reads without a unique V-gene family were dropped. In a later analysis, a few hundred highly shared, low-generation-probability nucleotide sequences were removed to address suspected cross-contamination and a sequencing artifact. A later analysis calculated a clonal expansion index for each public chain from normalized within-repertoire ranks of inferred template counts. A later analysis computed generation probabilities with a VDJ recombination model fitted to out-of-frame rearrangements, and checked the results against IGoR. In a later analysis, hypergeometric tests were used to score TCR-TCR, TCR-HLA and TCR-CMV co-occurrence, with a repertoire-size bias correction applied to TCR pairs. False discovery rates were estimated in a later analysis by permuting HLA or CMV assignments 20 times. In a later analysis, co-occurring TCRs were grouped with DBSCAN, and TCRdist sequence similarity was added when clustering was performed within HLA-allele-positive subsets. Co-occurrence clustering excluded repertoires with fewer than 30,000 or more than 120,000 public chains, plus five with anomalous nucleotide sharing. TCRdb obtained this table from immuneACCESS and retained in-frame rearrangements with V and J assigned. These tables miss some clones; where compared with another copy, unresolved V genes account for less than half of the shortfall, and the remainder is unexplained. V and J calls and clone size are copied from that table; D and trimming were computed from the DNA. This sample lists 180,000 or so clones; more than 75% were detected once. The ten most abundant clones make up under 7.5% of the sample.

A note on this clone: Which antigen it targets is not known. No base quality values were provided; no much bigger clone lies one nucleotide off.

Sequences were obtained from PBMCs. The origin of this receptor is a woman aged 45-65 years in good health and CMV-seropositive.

This receptor carries the CDR3 CASSPLFSYEQYF. The DNA is TGTGCCAGCAGCCCTTTATTCTCCTACGAGCAGTACTTC. This chain is built from TRBV11-2 and TRBJ2-7; no D gene is confidently identified. The CDR3 runs 13 amino acids, cysteine and phenylalanine included. Only CDR3 DNA remains: 39 bases, in frame from the first base. Relative to germline, V is 5 bases shorter and J is 0 bases shorter, with 8 bases between their ends. From a lookup of the germline V gene, CDR1 and CDR2 are SGHAT and FQNNGV.